This TCR beta chain was profiled in a study of CD8+ T cells in alopecia areata. RNA, once extracted, was reverse transcribed into cDNA for use as the sequencing template. Some clones are missing from TCRdb's copy, which holds only in-frame ones; the method was immunoSEQ multiplex PCR. The sample includes about 150,000 clones, 87% of them seen just once. CDR1 is SNHLY, CDR2 FYNNEI, per germline. CDR3 size: 14 residues. V lost 8 bases and J lost 2, with 13 bases in between. It was from alopecia areata patients that lesional scalp punch biopsies and peripheral blood were collected. Regarding the study as a whole: In lesional scalp, particularly from alopecia totalis/universalis, clonality was higher than in normal scalp.

A note on this clone: Its cognate antigen is unknown.

The chain recombines TRBV2 with TRBJ1-5; no firm D call. The sample in question was CD8+ T cells sorted from blood, obtained at week 0. This clonotype was obtained from a human donor with alopecia areata. The CDR3 region is CASGSVGGNQPQHF. In nucleotides, the CDR3 is TGTGCCAGCGGGAGTGTGGGAGGCAATCAGCCCCAGCATTTT.